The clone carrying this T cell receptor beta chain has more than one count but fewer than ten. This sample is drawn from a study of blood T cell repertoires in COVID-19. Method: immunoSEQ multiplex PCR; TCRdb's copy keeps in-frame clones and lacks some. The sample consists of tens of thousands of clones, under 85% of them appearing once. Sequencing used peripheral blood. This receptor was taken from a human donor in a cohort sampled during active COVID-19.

DNA for the CDR3: TGCGCCAGCAGCTTGTCCGGGACTACGAACACCGGGGAGCTGTTTTTT. Translated: CASSLSGTTNTGELFF. The rearrangement joins TRBV5-1 to TRBJ2-2, with 7 bases fitting TRBD2. V lost 1 base to trimming and J lost 0 bases; unmatched junction nucleotides: 3. The germline gives CDR1 SGHRS, CDR2 YFSETQ. There are 16 residues in the CDR3. The full variable domain, its missing parts supplied by reference TRBV5-1 and TRBJ2-2, is KAGVTQTPRYLIKTRGQQVTLSCSPISGHRSVSWYQQTPGQGLQFLFEYFSETQRNKGNFPGRFSGRQFSNSRSEMNVSTLELGDSALYLCASSLSGTTNTGELFFGEGSRLTVL.